This is a list of T cell receptor beta chains from one sample in a study of OX40 agonist ivuxolimab in advanced cancers. Produced via immunoSEQ multiplex PCR; TCRdb's table is partial and in-frame only. The sample yields about 25,000 clones, just over 85% seen once. Source: CD4+ or CD8+ T cells sorted from blood, taken in a trial of the OX40 agonist ivuxolimab. These receptors all stem from an adult with an advanced solid tumor such as melanoma, head and neck, liver or kidney cancer. CDR3s include the opening cysteine and the closing phenylalanine or tryptophan. Each record gives: clone size, CDR3 length, D gene, V gene, J gene, CDR3 DNA, CDR3 protein. D genes are given only for firm matches. Not every row has a clone size; where given, it reads once, few, many or a size class.

size: .; length: 12; D: .; V: TRBV30; J: TRBJ2-1; DNA: TGTGCCTGGAGTGTACAGAGCAATGAGCAGTTCTTC; CDR3: CAWSVQSNEQFF
size: few; length: 14; D: .; V: TRBV5-6; J: TRBJ1-2; DNA: TGTGCCAGCAGCTTGAGGCAGGTCCGCTATGGCTACACCTTC; CDR3: CASSLRQVRYGYTF
size: .; length: 11; D: .; V: TRBV7-9; J: TRBJ2-4; DNA: TGTGCCAGCAGCTCCCAAAACATTCAGTACTTC; CDR3: CASSSQNIQYF
size: .; length: 16; D: .; V: TRBV28; J: TRBJ2-3; DNA: TGTGCCAGCAGTTTAATCGCAGGGACCATCACAGATACGCAGTATTTT; CDR3: CASSLIAGTITDTQYF
size: .; length: 15; D: TRBD2; V: TRBV28; J: TRBJ2-5; DNA: TGTGCCAGCACTCAGACTAGCGGGAGGGGAGAGACCCAGTACTTC; CDR3: CASTQTSGRGETQYF
size: .; length: 12; D: TRBD2; V: TRBV30; J: TRBJ2-1; DNA: TGTGCCTGGAGCGTCCTCCAGCGGGGGCAGTTCTTC; CDR3: CAWSVLQRGQFF
size: .; length: 17; D: TRBD1; V: TRBV7-6; J: TRBJ1-3; DNA: TGTGCCAGCAGCCCCAACAGGGGCTCCAGCTCTGGAAACACCATATATTTT; CDR3: CASSPNRGSSSGNTIYF
size: once; length: 15; D: .; V: TRBV4-1; J: TRBJ1-2; DNA: TGCGCCAGCAGCCAAGATCCGCTCGGGAACTATGGCTACACCTTC; CDR3: CASSQDPLGNYGYTF
size: .; length: 11; D: .; V: TRBV6-6; J: TRBJ2-7; DNA: TGTGCCAGCAGTTTAAGTGGCGAGCAGTACTTC; CDR3: CASSLSGEQYF
size: .; length: 10; D: .; V: TRBV19; J: TRBJ1-2; DNA: TGTGCCAGTAGTAACTATGGCTACACCTTC; CDR3: CASSNYGYTF
size: .; length: 17; D: TRBD2; V: TRBV9; J: TRBJ2-1; DNA: TGTGCCAGCAGCGCTGAGATAGGACTAGCGGATTACAATGAGCAGTTCTTC; CDR3: CASSAEIGLADYNEQFF
size: .; length: 12; D: .; V: TRBV19; J: TRBJ1-1; DNA: TGTGCCAGTAGTATCGGGAACACTGAAGCTTTCTTT; CDR3: CASSIGNTEAFF
size: .; length: 12; D: TRBD1; V: TRBV2; J: TRBJ2-7; DNA: TGTGCCAGCTCGGGACAGCTTCTTGAGCAGTACTTC; CDR3: CASSGQLLEQYF
size: .; length: 12; D: TRBD1; V: TRBV29-1; J: TRBJ1-2; DNA: TGCAGCGTTGATACAGGGGAGAATGGCTACACCTTC; CDR3: CSVDTGENGYTF
size: .; length: 15; D: .; V: TRBV6-5; J: TRBJ1-2; DNA: TGTGCCAGCAGTTACTCGAAGGGCAGCAACTATGGCTACACCTTC; CDR3: CASSYSKGSNYGYTF
size: .; length: 14; D: .; V: TRBV19; J: TRBJ2-2; DNA: TGTGCCAGTAGTATCCTTAGTGGCACCGGGGAGCTGTTTTTT; CDR3: CASSILSGTGELFF
size: .; length: 14; D: .; V: TRBV19; J: TRBJ2-5; DNA: TGTGCCAGTAGTATAGATCCGGGGGAAGAGACCCAGTACTTC; CDR3: CASSIDPGEETQYF
size: .; length: 14; D: TRBD1; V: TRBV5-1; J: TRBJ2-3; DNA: TGCGCCAGCAGCTTCGACAGGGGCGCAGATACGCAGTATTTT; CDR3: CASSFDRGADTQYF
size: .; length: 14; D: TRBD1; V: TRBV7-9; J: TRBJ1-5; DNA: TGTGCCAGCAGCGCCGGGACAGCCAATCAGCCCCAGCATTTT; CDR3: CASSAGTANQPQHF
size: once; length: 15; D: TRBD2; V: TRBV28; J: TRBJ2-1; DNA: TGTGCCAGCAGTTTGAGCGGGGACCCCCACAATGAGCAGTTCTTC; CDR3: CASSLSGDPHNEQFF
size: .; length: 13; D: .; V: TRBV19; J: TRBJ2-6; DNA: TGTGCCAGTAGTTTGACAGGGGAGGGCGTCCTGACTTTC; CDR3: CASSLTGEGVLTF
size: .; length: 15; D: .; V: TRBV19; J: TRBJ1-5; DNA: TGTGCCAGTAGTATGGGGGTTACGGGCAATCAGCCCCAGCATTTT; CDR3: CASSMGVTGNQPQHF
size: .; length: 13; D: .; V: TRBV7-8; J: TRBJ2-7; DNA: TGTGCCAGCAGCTTAGGTCCATTCTACGAGCAGTACTTC; CDR3: CASSLGPFYEQYF
size: .; length: 13; D: .; V: TRBV11-2; J: TRBJ1-1; DNA: TGTGCCAGCAGCTTCAACGCAGGCGCTGAAGCTTTCTTT; CDR3: CASSFNAGAEAFF
size: .; length: 14; D: .; V: TRBV7-9; J: TRBJ1-1; DNA: TGTGCCAGCAGCTTACCACGGGCGGGGACTGAAGCTTTCTTT; CDR3: CASSLPRAGTEAFF
size: .; length: 16; D: .; V: TRBV4-1; J: TRBJ1-2; DNA: TGCGCCAGCAGCCAAGGTCAAGGGGCCGCCCCCTATGGCTACACCTTC; CDR3: CASSQGQGAAPYGYTF
size: many; length: 15; D: .; V: TRBV5-6; J: TRBJ1-4; DNA: TGTGCCAGCAGCCCTTATGGACGAGGGGCTGAAAAACTGTTTTTT; CDR3: CASSPYGRGAEKLFF
size: once; length: 13; D: .; V: TRBV19; J: TRBJ2-7; DNA: TGTGCCAGTAACGGCGGCTGGTCCTACGAGCAGTACTTC; CDR3: CASNGGWSYEQYF
size: once; length: 16; D: TRBD2; V: TRBV15; J: TRBJ2-5; DNA: TGTGCCACCAGCAGAACCGGGGGGGAAAATGAAGAGACCCAGTACTTC; CDR3: CATSRTGGENEETQYF
size: .; length: 15; D: .; V: TRBV7-8; J: TRBJ1-4; DNA: TGTGCCAGCAGCTTAGGATGGGTAACTAATGAAAAACTGTTTTTT; CDR3: CASSLGWVTNEKLFF
size: once; length: 13; D: TRBD2; V: TRBV7-8; J: TRBJ2-5; DNA: TGTGCCAGCAGCTTAAGCGGGGGGGAGACCCAGTACTTC; CDR3: CASSLSGGETQYF
size: .; length: 13; D: .; V: TRBV6-5; J: TRBJ2-1; DNA: TGTGCCAGCAGTAAGCAGGGGGGCAATGAGCAGTTCTTC; CDR3: CASSKQGGNEQFF
size: .; length: 11; D: .; V: TRBV29-1; J: TRBJ2-3; DNA: TGCAGCCCTTTGATGGGAGATACGCAGTATTTT; CDR3: CSPLMGDTQYF
size: .; length: 15; D: TRBD1; V: TRBV12-5; J: TRBJ2-7; DNA: TGTGCTAGTGGTGCTCGGACAGGGGAAGGCTACGAGCAGTACTTC; CDR3: CASGARTGEGYEQYF
size: .; length: 18; D: .; V: TRBV2; J: TRBJ2-7; DNA: TGTGCCAGCAGTCCTAAGGGGGTAGCGCACAACTCCCGCTACGAGCAGTACTTC; CDR3: CASSPKGVAHNSRYEQYF
size: once; length: 14; D: .; V: TRBV27; J: TRBJ1-1; DNA: TGTGCCAGCTCCCGGGGGGGACCAAACACTGAAGCTTTCTTT; CDR3: CASSRGGPNTEAFF
size: .; length: 15; D: TRBD2; V: TRBV7-8; J: TRBJ2-1; DNA: TGTGCCAGCAGCAGTAGCGGGGGGGCATACAATGAGCAGTTCTTC; CDR3: CASSSSGGAYNEQFF
size: .; length: 16; D: .; V: TRBV7-9; J: TRBJ2-1; DNA: TGTGCCAGCAGCTTAGGGCGAGGGGACCTAAACAATGAGCAGTTCTTC; CDR3: CASSLGRGDLNNEQFF
size: .; length: 16; D: .; V: TRBV4-1; J: TRBJ2-7; DNA: TGCGCCAGCAGCCAAGATCGAGCCAAGAGCTCCTACGAGCAGTACTTC; CDR3: CASSQDRAKSSYEQYF
size: .; length: 16; D: TRBD1; V: TRBV5-1; J: TRBJ2-4; DNA: TGCGCCAGCAGCGAAAACAGGGGCGCAGCCAAAAACATTCAGTACTTC; CDR3: CASSENRGAAKNIQYF
size: .; length: 15; D: TRBD2; V: TRBV5-1; J: TRBJ2-1; DNA: TGCGCCAGCAGCCTGACTAGCGGGAGTAGTAATGAGCAGTTCTTC; CDR3: CASSLTSGSSNEQFF
size: few; length: 13; D: .; V: TRBV27; J: TRBJ1-2; DNA: TGTGCCAGCAGTTTCCACGCCCAGTCCGGCTACACCTTC; CDR3: CASSFHAQSGYTF
size: few; length: 14; D: .; V: TRBV14; J: TRBJ2-7; DNA: TGTGCCAGCAGAGCGGACGGGGCTTCCTACGAGCAGTACTTC; CDR3: CASRADGASYEQYF
size: .; length: 12; D: .; V: TRBV7-6; J: TRBJ2-5; DNA: TGTGCCAGCAGCTCCTTACAAGAGACCCAGTACTTC; CDR3: CASSSLQETQYF
size: .; length: 14; D: .; V: TRBV6-1; J: TRBJ2-7; DNA: TGTGCCAGCAGTGAAGGAGGCGGAACCTACGAGCAGTACTTC; CDR3: CASSEGGGTYEQYF
size: once; length: 15; D: TRBD1; V: TRBV25-1; J: TRBJ2-7; DNA: TGTGCCAGCAGTGACCGAGGGGACAGGGGCTACGAGCAGTACTTC; CDR3: CASSDRGDRGYEQYF
size: few; length: 16; D: .; V: TRBV6-4; J: TRBJ2-1; DNA: TGTGCCAGCAGTGACACCCGACTAGGGGACTACAATGAGCAGTTCTTC; CDR3: CASSDTRLGDYNEQFF
size: .; length: 15; D: .; V: TRBV19; J: TRBJ2-5; DNA: TGTGCCAGTAGTCCCCGCCCGGGGGGCGGGGAGACCCAGTACTTC; CDR3: CASSPRPGGGETQYF